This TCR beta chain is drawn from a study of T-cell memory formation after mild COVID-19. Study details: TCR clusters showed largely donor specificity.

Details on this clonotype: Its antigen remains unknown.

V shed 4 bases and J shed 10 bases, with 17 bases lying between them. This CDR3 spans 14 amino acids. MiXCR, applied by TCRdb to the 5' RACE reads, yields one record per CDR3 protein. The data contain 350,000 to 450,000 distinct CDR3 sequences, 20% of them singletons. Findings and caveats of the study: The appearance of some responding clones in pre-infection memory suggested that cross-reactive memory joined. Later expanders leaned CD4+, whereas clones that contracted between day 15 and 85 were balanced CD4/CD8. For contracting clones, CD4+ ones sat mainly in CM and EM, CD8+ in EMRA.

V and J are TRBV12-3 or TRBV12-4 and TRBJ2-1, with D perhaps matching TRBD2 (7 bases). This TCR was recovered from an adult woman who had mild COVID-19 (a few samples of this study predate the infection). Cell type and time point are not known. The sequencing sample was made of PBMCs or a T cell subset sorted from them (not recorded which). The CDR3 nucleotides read TGTGCCAGCAGTTCTTGGGGGGAGGGGGGCGAGCAGTTCTTC. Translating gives CASSSWGEGGEQFF.